Each of the 15 T cell receptor beta chains below was sequenced from the same sample in a study of PD-L1 blockade in urothelial cancer. Clones were read by immunoSEQ multiplex PCR, and TCRdb kept only the in-frame ones, dropping some. The table lists about 74,000 clones, approximately 81% of them singletons. Sequences were derived from PBMCs, sampled around atezolizumab (anti-PD-L1) treatment. Receptor source: a man aged 65 to 79 with urothelial cancer.

The chain joins TRBV6-1 to TRBJ1-3; no clear D. The germline V gene has CDR1 MNHNS and CDR2 SASEGT. The CDR3 contains 14 residues. Trimming shortened V by 2 bases and J by 3 bases, and 8 bases separated the two germline ends. In DNA, the CDR3 is TGTGCCAGCAGTGAAATGTCTGTTGGAAACACCATATATTTT. Its translation: CASSEMSVGNTIYF.

The gene calls are TRBV7-6 and TRBJ2-1; D perhaps matches TRBD1 (7 bases). Trimming took off 1 base at V and 5 bases at J, with 15 bases between the two ends. Germline CDR1 SGHVS, CDR2 FNYEAQ. This CDR3 is 16 amino acids long. For the CDR3, the DNA is TGTGCCAGCAGCTTAGACTCAGGGGGGAGTCACAATGAGCAGTTCTTC. It specifies CASSLDSGGSHNEQFF.

The chain employs TRBV19 and TRBJ1-2; 9 bases map to TRBD1. The CDR3 is 18 amino acids. In germline, CDR1 is LNHDA, CDR2 SQIVND (reference sequence). V shed 5 bases, J shed 2 bases, and the junction held 15 bases outside the gene matches. The CDR3 DNA sequence: TGTGCCAGTAGTTCCGAAACCAAACCGGGACAGGGAAACTATGGCTACACCTTC. As protein: CASSSETKPGQGNYGYTF. Complete variable domain (other parts from reference TRBV19 and TRBJ1-2): DGGITQSPKYLFRKEGQNVTLSCEQNLNHDAMYWYRQDPGQGLRLIYYSQIVNDFQKGDIAEGYSVSREKKESFPLTVTSAQKNPTAFYLCASSSETKPGQGNYGYTFGSGTRLTVV.

The chain couples TRBV5-1 to TRBJ2-3, with D tentatively TRBD2 (6 bases). V shed 4 bases and J shed 0 bases, with 12 bases lying between them. The length of the CDR3 is 15 residues. Germline V CDR1 and CDR2: SGHRS, YFSETQ. DNA of the CDR3: TGCGCCAGCAGCCGGGACTCTACTAGCACAGATACGCAGTATTTT. This encodes CASSRDSTSTDTQYF.

The V and J genes are TRBV30 and TRBJ2-1, with 10 bases that match TRBD2. CDR1 is GTSNPN and CDR2 is SVGIG in the germline V gene (reference sequence). V lost 2 bases, J lost 7 bases, and 11 bases stayed unmatched. This CDR3 contains 16 residues. CDR3 protein: CAWSPPSGSRGNEQFF. In DNA form, the CDR3 reads TGTGCCTGGAGTCCTCCTAGCGGGAGTCGCGGTAATGAGCAGTTCTTC.

The rearrangement links TRBV5-1 to TRBJ2-7, with 7 bases identical to TRBD2. This CDR3 spans 14 amino acids. The V gene's germline CDR1 is SGHRS and CDR2 YFSETQ. Trimming took 4 bases from V and 5 from J; bases not matched to a gene: 9. CDR3 bases: TGCGCCAGCAGCCCCGGGGCGGGAGTTAACGAGCAGTACTTC. Translated: CASSPGAGVNEQYF. Variable domain in full (rest from reference TRBV5-1 and TRBJ2-7): KAGVTQTPRYLIKTRGQQVTLSCSPISGHRSVSWYQQTPGQGLQFLFEYFSETQRNKGNFPGRFSGRQFSNSRSEMNVSTLELGDSALYLCASSPGAGVNEQYFGPGTRLTVT.

V is TRBV19 and J is TRBJ2-7; TRBD2 matches 12 bases. CDR1 and CDR2 from the germline V gene are LNHDA and SQIVND (reference sequence). There are 19 residues in the CDR3. V gave up 7 bases and J gave up 2 bases; unmatched junction bases: 18. CDR3 sequence: CASKSRAGLRTSGTYEQYF. The CDR3 coding sequence is TGTGCCAGTAAAAGCCGTGCAGGATTACGGACTAGCGGGACCTACGAGCAGTACTTC.

The chain couples TRBV6-1 to TRBJ2-2, with a possible D match to TRBD2 (5 bases). Germline lookup yields CDR1 MNHNS and CDR2 SASEGT. V dropped 0 bases and J dropped 5 bases, with 13 bases sitting between them. The CDR3 is 16 amino acids. CDR3 amino acids: CASSEAPGVATGELFF. CDR3 nucleotide sequence: TGTGCCAGCAGTGAAGCGCCCGGGGTAGCAACCGGGGAGCTGTTTTTT.

J is TRBJ2-1 and V is TRBV19; 11 nucleotides match TRBD2. This CDR3 has 20 residues. After removal of 5 bases from V and 1 base from J, the junction contained 16 bases not matched to a gene. Germline CDR1 reads LNHDA; CDR2 reads SQIVND (reference sequence). DNA of the CDR3: TGTGCCAGTAGTCCAAACCCCGGGACTAGCGGCCTAAGGTCCTACAATGAGCAGTTCTTC. Translation: CASSPNPGTSGLRSYNEQFF.

This chain links TRBV21-1 with TRBJ1-1; TRBD1, the table's D call, was not compared with the DNA. TRBV21-1 is described as a pseudogene. The CDR3 runs to 15 residues. This chain's CDR3 is CASSKIAGLNTEAFF. CDR3 DNA sequence: TGTGCCAGCAGCAAAATTGCAGGGTTGAACACTGAAGCTTTCTTT.

The rearrangement uses TRBV28 and TRBJ2-3; D might be TRBD1 (5 bases). Germline lookup yields CDR1 MDHEN and CDR2 SYDVKM. Trimming removed 8 bases at V and 3 bases at J, with 15 bases between. This CDR3 has 14 residues. The CDR3 spells CASGLGRVTDTQYF. CDR3 nucleotides: TGTGCCAGCGGATTAGGCAGGGTGACAGATACGCAGTATTTT.

The CDR3 loop reads CASSLGLGGNEQFF. In DNA, the CDR3 is TGTGCCAGCAGTTTAGGACTAGGGGGGAATGAGCAGTTCTTC. The chain employs TRBV6-6 and TRBJ2-1; TRBD2 might be the D (7 bases). Trimming stripped 4 bases from V and 7 bases from J, with 14 bases between. Germline assignment: CDR1 MNHNY and CDR2 SVGAGI (reference sequence). There are 14 residues in the CDR3.

The genes are TRBV29-1 and TRBJ2-3; perhaps TRBD2 as D (6 bases). V dropped 4 bases and J dropped 5 bases, with 13 bases sitting between them. CDR1 is SQVTM, CDR2 ANQGSEA, per germline. The CDR3 has 13 residues. In DNA, the CDR3 is TGCAGCGTTGGTCGGGAGCTCCGAGATACGCAGTATTTT. Translating it yields CSVGRELRDTQYF.

V usage is TRBV27 and J usage is TRBJ1-5; TRBD1 might be the D (6 bases). The CDR3 length is 13 residues. Germline CDR1 is MNHEY and CDR2 is SMNVEV (reference sequence). Trimming removed 8 bases at V and 7 bases at J, with 15 bases between. DNA of the CDR3: TGTGCCAGCTCACCACAGGGATCCCAGCCCCAGCATTTT. Encoded protein: CASSPQGSQPQHF.

This sequence joins TRBV30 and TRBJ1-4; D possibly corresponds to TRBD1 (5 bases). Trimming stripped 1 base from V and 0 bases from J, with 9 bases between. The germline V gene encodes CDR1 GTSNPN and CDR2 SVGIG (reference sequence). CDR3 length: 15 residues. For the CDR3, the DNA is TGTGCCTGGAGTGCAGGAGGGGCAACTAATGAAAAACTGTTTTTT. Translated: CAWSAGGATNEKLFF.